This T cell receptor (beta chain) was obtained from a study of neurological immune-mediated disorders. Study at large: Disease course was recorded as relapsing-remitting for about 31 and secondary progressive for 3 of the 34 multiple sclerosis patients. General study results and limits: One related-CDR3 cluster, which may be a signature, held the repertoires of 18 of 34 multiple sclerosis patients after phylogenetic grouping.

The making of cDNA relied on 5'RACE with 10-nucleotide random UMIs. TCRdb re-called the 5' RACE reads with MiXCR, one entry per CDR3 protein. The data show approximately 100,000 distinct CDR3 sequences, 3% to 4% seen once. This clonotype was counted many times. What it binds is not known. The TCR originated in a woman aged 18 to 35 with multiple sclerosis. The sample comprised PBMCs.

The CDR3, as DNA: TGCGCCAGCAGCTTGGTGTTCACGGAGACCCAGTACTTC. Encoded protein: CASSLVFTETQYF. This chain uses TRBV5-1 with TRBJ2-5, with D uncertain. This CDR3 is 13 amino acids long. CDR1 and CDR2 from the germline V gene are SGHRS and YFSETQ. Trimming took 0 bases from V and 5 from J, leaving 8 bases between them.